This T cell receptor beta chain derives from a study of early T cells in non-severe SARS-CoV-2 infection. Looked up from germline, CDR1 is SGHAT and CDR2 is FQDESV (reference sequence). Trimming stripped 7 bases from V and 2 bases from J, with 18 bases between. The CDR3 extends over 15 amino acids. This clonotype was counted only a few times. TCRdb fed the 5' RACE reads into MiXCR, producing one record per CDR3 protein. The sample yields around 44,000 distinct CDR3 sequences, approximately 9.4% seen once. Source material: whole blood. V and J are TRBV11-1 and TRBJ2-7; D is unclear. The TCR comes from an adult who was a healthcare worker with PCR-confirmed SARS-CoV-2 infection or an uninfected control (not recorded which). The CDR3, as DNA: TGTGCCAGCACTCCGAGAATGGGCACCACCTACGAGCAGTACTTC. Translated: CASTPRMGTTYEQYF.